A single sample gave rise to the 14 T cell receptor beta chains below, sequenced in a study of somatic mutations in cytotoxic T cells in rheumatoid arthritis. The data were produced by immunoSEQ multiplex PCR, yet TCRdb's version contains in-frame clones alone and is incomplete. Of under 20,000 clones detected, 60% to 85% appear once; the ten largest clones hold 25% to 30%. What was sequenced was CD8+ T cells sorted from blood. The receptors come from an adult with rheumatoid arthritis.

V gene TRBV4-2 combines with J gene TRBJ1-2, with unresolved D. V shed 4 bases and J shed 5 bases, with 8 bases lying between them. Looked up from germline, CDR1 is LGHNA and CDR2 is YNFKEQ. The CDR3 totals 12 residues. As DNA, the CDR3 is TGTGCCAGCAGCCCCGACCTTTATGGCTACACCTTC. Amino acids: CASSPDLYGYTF.

The chain is built from TRBV21-1 and TRBJ2-2; the DNA was not compared with TRBD1, the D call given in the table. TRBV21-1 is a recognized pseudogene. The CDR3 has 16 residues. CDR3 coding DNA: TGTGCCAGCAGCAAAGATGAGGGGGCGAACACCGGGGAGCTGTTTTTT. Its translation: CASSKDEGANTGELFF.

The J gene is TRBJ1-5, the V gene TRBV27; D may be TRBD1 (6 bases). V lost 9 bases and J 4 bases, leaving 25 bases between the germline ends. The CDR3 extends over 17 amino acids. The germline CDR1 and CDR2 sequences are MNHEY and SMNVEV (reference sequence). Here the CDR3 reads CARGLDSSPRGNQPQHF. The CDR3 bases are TGTGCCAGGGGACTAGACAGTAGTCCTAGGGGGAATCAGCCCCAGCATTTT.

The J gene is TRBJ2-1, the V gene TRBV6-1, with a possible D match to TRBD2 (5 bases). V was clipped by 5 bases and J by 4 bases, with 9 bases between them. Germline values: CDR1 MNHNS, CDR2 SASEGT. This CDR3 region has 13 residues. The CDR3: CASSKRGYNEQFF. The CDR3 DNA reads TGTGCCAGCAGTAAACGGGGTTACAATGAGCAGTTCTTC.

This chain connects TRBV4-1 to TRBJ1-1, with TRBD1 identical over 7 bases. CDR1 is MGHRA and CDR2 is YSYEKL in the germline V gene. V dropped 4 bases and J dropped 2; count of bases not matched to a gene: 4. The CDR3 extends over 14 amino acids. The CDR3 bases are TGCGCCAGCAGCCCCGGACAGGAAAACACTGAAGCTTTCTTT. This sequence encodes CASSPGQENTEAFF.

The V and J genes are TRBV5-1 and TRBJ1-5; D gene ambiguous. There are 14 residues in the CDR3. In germline, CDR1 is SGHRS, CDR2 YFSETQ. Trimming left V 7 bases short and J 5 bases short, with 16 bases between. The CDR3 nucleotides read TGCGCCAGCGCCCCTGAAGCAGCCTATCAGCCCCAGCATTTT. Its translation is CASAPEAAYQPQHF.

This clone was counted only a few times. The J gene is TRBJ1-3, the V gene TRBV27; 10 nucleotides agree with TRBD1. The germline V gene encodes CDR1 MNHEY and CDR2 SMNVEV (reference sequence). This CDR3 is 16 amino acids long. The ends lost 4 bases at V and 3 bases at J; junction bases unmatched: 6. The CDR3 coding sequence is TGTGCCAGCAGTTCCGGGACAGGGGCTCATGGAAACACCATATATTTT. Amino acid sequence: CASSSGTGAHGNTIYF.

The chain recombines TRBV13 with TRBJ2-3, with 8 bases matching TRBD1. The CDR3 is made up of 17 amino acids. The junction had 12 bases not matched to a gene; V was cut back by 4 bases and J by 3 bases. Germline loops: CDR1 PRHDT, CDR2 FYEKMQ (reference sequence). The CDR3 region is CASSSESGGAPTDTQYF. The CDR3 DNA follows: TGTGCCAGCAGCTCAGAGTCAGGGGGCGCGCCAACAGATACGCAGTATTTT.

This clone has a single count. The genes are TRBV7-2 and TRBJ2-4; D is perhaps TRBD2 (5 bases). The germline V and J ends were trimmed by 5 bases and 9 bases, with 8 bases remaining between them. From germline, CDR1 is SGHTA and CDR2 FQGNSA. This CDR3 spans 11 amino acids. CDR3 region: CASSEGGIQYF. For the CDR3, the DNA is TGTGCCAGCAGCGAAGGAGGCATTCAGTACTTC. The entire variable domain, with the rest obtained from reference TRBV7-2 and TRBJ2-4, is as follows: GAGVSQSPSNKVTEKGKDVELRCDPISGHTALYWYRQSLGQGLEFLIYFQGNSAPDKSGLPSDRFSAERTGGSVSTLTIQRTQQEDSAVYLCASSEGGIQYFGAGTRLSVL.

The chain employs TRBV2 and TRBJ1-5; 7 bases are a match to TRBD1. The trim removed 8 bases at V and 6 bases at J, leaving 13 bases unmatched. Germline V gives CDR1 SNHLY, CDR2 FYNNEI. The CDR3 is made up of 15 amino acids. The chain's CDR3 is CASGETGFYVQPQHF. The CDR3 bases are TGTGCCAGCGGAGAGACAGGGTTTTACGTTCAGCCCCAGCATTTT.

The chain couples TRBV15 to TRBJ1-1; D unresolved. V lost 5 bases and J lost 6, with 10 bases in between. The CDR3 extends over 12 amino acids. Germline loops: CDR1 LNHNV, CDR2 YYDKDF (reference sequence). CDR3 in amino acids: CATSGGEAEAFF. CDR3 coding DNA: TGTGCCACCAGCGGCGGGGAGGCTGAAGCTTTCTTT.

This clone occurred once. The DNA of the CDR3 is TGTGCCAGCAGTTCCGACGGGGGCCAGCCCCAGCATTTT. It yields the protein CASSSDGGQPQHF. The chain combines TRBV28 with TRBJ1-5, with TRBD1 as a possible D gene (6 bases). V lost 4 bases and J lost 7, with 11 bases in between. Germline V lookup: CDR1 MDHEN, CDR2 SYDVKM. The CDR3 is made up of 13 amino acids.

This chain connects TRBV7-9 to TRBJ2-7; D uncertain. The CDR3 contains 13 residues. Deletions cut 1 base from V and 3 bases from J, with 7 bases between. The germline CDR1 and CDR2 sequences are SEHNR and FQNEAQ (reference sequence). The CDR3 coding sequence is TGTGCCAGCAGCTTAGGAGGAGACTACGAGCAGTACTTC. It specifies CASSLGGDYEQYF.

V and J are TRBV11-2 and TRBJ2-1; the D gene is possibly TRBD2 (6 bases). CDR1 is SGHAT, CDR2 FQNNGV, per germline. Trimming shortened V by 7 bases and J by 4 bases, and 11 bases separated the two germline ends. The CDR3 is 13 residues long. CDR3 coding DNA: TGTGCCAGCAATGGGGGGTCTTACAATGAGCAGTTCTTC. This translates into CASNGGSYNEQFF.